One sample yielded the 18 T cell receptor beta chains listed below, sequenced in a study of human T cells and chemical hapten exposure (dated by TCRdb to the early 2020s). Libraries were constructed by RACE. The sequencing machine was a NextSeq 500. TCRdb passed the public sequencing reads through fastp at Q25 and MiXCR, retaining productive beta sequences. Rows are combined by CDR3 protein, so each entry shows the most common genes and DNA. Across this sample there are about 120,000 distinct CDR3 sequences, with approximately 15% seen only once. In total, the top ten clones hold 0.92% of the sample. The time point label on this specimen signifies: patch test 1, 2 weeks after DPC sensitization. The sample's treatment or condition label, in plain terms: therapeutic diphenylcyclopropenone sensitization with weekly scalp DPC. The starting material was whole blood, obtained in connection with sensitization to the hapten diphenylcyclopropenone (DPC). Receptor source: a man younger than 35 with alopecia areata. Some clones in this sample may be carry-over from other donors' samples.

This clonotype was detected a few times. The chain joins TRBV11-2 to TRBJ1-1; no firm D call. The V end was cut by 5 bases, the J end by 2 bases, with 15 bases between. The CDR3 has 15 residues. The germline V gene has CDR1 SGHAT and CDR2 FQNNGV. Here the CDR3 DNA reads TGTGCCAGCAGCCTACGAGGGCAGCTCAACACTGAAGCTTTCTTT. As protein: CASSLRGQLNTEAFF.

In this sample, this clonotype turned up many times. The chain employs TRBV4-3 and TRBJ1-5; D ambiguous. This CDR3 has 15 residues. The V and J ends lost 0 bases and 2 bases respectively, with 8 bases between them. Germline V gives CDR1 LGHNA, CDR2 YSLEER. The CDR3 here is CASSQEVGGNQPQHF. The CDR3 DNA reads as TGCGCCAGCAGCCAAGAAGTTGGGGGCAATCAGCCCCAGCATTTT.

This clonotype was recorded a few times. V usage is TRBV7-2 and J usage is TRBJ1-4; D ambiguous. The CDR3 length is 14 residues. Trimming shortened V by 8 bases and J by 4 bases, and 14 bases separated the two germline ends. CDR1 is SGHTA and CDR2 is FQGNSA in the germline V gene. This CDR3 reads CASSTRTDNEKLFF. In DNA form, the CDR3 reads TGTGCCAGCTCTACTCGGACGGATAATGAAAAACTGTTTTTT.

This clonotype was seen repeatedly, ten times or more. V gene TRBV2 combines with J gene TRBJ2-7; TRBD1 matches 7 bases. J lost 9 bases, V lost 8 bases, and 10 bases had no gene match. Germline assignment: CDR1 SNHLY and CDR2 FYNNEI. The CDR3 sequence is 12 residues long. Here the CDR3 reads CASGSGAGGQYF. The CDR3 DNA reads as TGTGCCAGCGGGTCAGGGGCAGGGGGGCAGTACTTC.

The chain uses TRBV11-2 and TRBJ1-1; unclear D gene. The germline CDR1 and CDR2 sequences are SGHAT and FQNNGV. Trimming took 4 bases from V and 1 from J, leaving 7 bases between them. This CDR3 is built from 13 residues. The CDR3 DNA is TGTGCCAGCAGCTCCCTCAAGAACACTGAAGCTTTCTTT. This translates into CASSSLKNTEAFF.

This chain uses TRBV27 with TRBJ1-1; TRBD1 aligns across 7 bases. With V trimmed by 0 bases and J by 4 bases, 11 bases remained unmatched. The CDR3 length is 17 residues. Germline loops: CDR1 MNHEY, CDR2 SMNVEV (reference sequence). CDR3 sequence: CASSLSRRGYGGTEAFF. CDR3 DNA sequence: TGTGCCAGCAGTTTATCTCGCAGGGGGTATGGAGGCACTGAAGCTTTCTTT.

This clonotype showed up just a few times. This sequence joins TRBV28 and TRBJ2-1; 8 positions agree with TRBD2. Germline V lookup: CDR1 MDHEN, CDR2 SYDVKM. This CDR3 region has 16 residues. The ends lost 6 bases at V and 0 bases at J; junction bases unmatched: 7. Here the CDR3 reads CASRIGGTSSYNEQFF. Here the CDR3 DNA reads TGTGCCAGCAGGATTGGGGGGACTAGCTCCTACAATGAGCAGTTCTTC.

The chain uses TRBV6-1 and TRBJ1-2, with D perhaps matching TRBD1 (6 bases). Looked up from germline, CDR1 is MNHNS and CDR2 is SASEGT. The CDR3 is made up of 14 amino acids. Deletions cut 4 bases from V and 2 bases from J, with 11 bases between. The CDR3 region has the DNA TGTGCCAGCAGTGCGGGAGGACAGAACTATGGCTACACCTTC. Encoded protein: CASSAGGQNYGYTF.

The chain links TRBV18 to TRBJ2-5, with unresolved D. Germline CDR1 KGHSH, CDR2 LQKENI. This CDR3 has 14 amino acids. With 0 bases removed from V and 0 bases from J, the gap between germline ends came to 5 bases. CDR3 DNA sequence: TGTGCCAGCTCACCACCCAATAACCAAGAGACCCAGTACTTC. The encoded protein is CASSPPNNQETQYF.

This clonotype has a handful of counts. The V and J genes are TRBV5-4 and TRBJ1-2; D gene uncertain. The CDR3 runs 14 residues. Looked up from germline, CDR1 is SGHNT and CDR2 is YYREEE (reference sequence). The V end lost 4 bases, the J end lost 6 bases, and 16 bases lay between the germline ends. The CDR3: CASSMKAASNGYTF. The CDR3 bases are TGTGCCAGCAGCATGAAGGCGGCTTCTAATGGCTACACCTTC.

CDR3 in amino acids: CASRGTNTEAFF. CDR3 nucleotide sequence: TGTGCCAGCCGAGGGACGAACACTGAAGCTTTCTTT. The chain has TRBV12-3 or TRBV12-4 and TRBJ1-1; D perhaps matches TRBD1 (5 bases). V gave up 8 bases and J gave up 1 base, with 8 bases separating them. The CDR3 covers 12 residues.

This clonotype was counted many times. This chain uses TRBV28 with TRBJ1-5; tentative D call: TRBD1 (5 bases). Trimming left V 3 bases short and J 3 bases short, with 9 bases between. This CDR3 has 14 amino acids. In germline, CDR1 is MDHEN, CDR2 SYDVKM. The chain's CDR3 is CASSFGGFNQPQHF. DNA of the CDR3: TGTGCCAGCAGTTTCGGGGGTTTCAATCAGCCCCAGCATTTT.

In its sample, this clonotype was seen a few times. A read error may produce the germline difference seen at one junction end. The genes are TRBV7-9 and TRBJ2-1; D is unresolved. The CDR3 has 12 residues. CDR1 is SEHNR, CDR2 FQNEAQ, per germline (reference sequence). The CDR3: CASSLEVLPILF. CDR3 nucleotides: TGTGCCAGCAGCTTAGAGGTCCTTCCCATTCTCTTC.

This clonotype was picked up many times. V gene TRBV7-2 combines with J gene TRBJ2-6; the D gene is possibly TRBD2 (6 bases). The germline V and J ends were trimmed by 5 bases and 9 bases, with 11 bases remaining between them. CDR3 length equals 13 residues. In germline, CDR1 is SGHTA, CDR2 FQGNSA. The CDR3 here is CASSMPGVNVLTF. CDR3 in DNA: TGTGCCAGCAGCATGCCGGGAGTCAACGTCCTGACTTTC.

The chain employs TRBV2 and TRBJ1-6, with 7 bases lining up with TRBD1. This CDR3 is built from 14 residues. CDR1 SNHLY and CDR2 FYNNEI come from the germline V gene. V lost 6 bases to trimming and J lost 8 bases; unmatched junction nucleotides: 7. The CDR3 DNA follows: TGTGCCAGCAGGGAACAGGGGTTGGATTCACCCCTCCACTTT. Amino acid sequence: CASREQGLDSPLHF.

This clonotype has a handful of counts. The chain links TRBV12-3 or TRBV12-4 to TRBJ1-4; D uncertain. V shed 10 bases and J shed 0 bases, with 9 bases lying between them. The CDR3 contains 13 residues. CDR3 nucleotides: TGTGCCACCAAAGATGCAACTAATGAAAAACTGTTTTTT. Amino acid sequence: CATKDATNEKLFF.

This clonotype was counted many times. J is TRBJ2-7 and V is TRBV4-1; TRBD1 is a possible D gene (6 bases). The CDR3 covers 17 residues. The germline CDR1 and CDR2 sequences are MGHRA and YSYEKL. The ends were cut back, 2 bases at V and 2 bases at J, with 19 bases in the middle. The CDR3 protein is CASSQIPYRVQTYEQYF. The CDR3, as DNA: TGCGCCAGCAGCCAAATCCCCTACAGGGTACAGACCTACGAGCAGTACTTC.

This clonotype was counted between two and nine times. V usage is TRBV11-2 and J usage is TRBJ2-5; D may be TRBD2 (6 bases). V was trimmed by 7 bases and J by 5 bases, leaving 17 bases between them. The CDR3 has 14 amino acids. CDR1 is SGHAT, CDR2 FQNNGV, per germline. This CDR3 is CASNPTAGSETQYF. The CDR3 DNA reads TGTGCCAGCAACCCTACAGCGGGTTCGGAGACCCAGTACTTC.